This entry describes one T cell receptor (beta chain). TCRdb's table, derived via immunoSEQ multiplex PCR, lists solely in-frame clones and lacks some. The sample includes millions of clones, over 85% of them seen just once. With 4 bases clipped from V and 6 bases from J, the junction kept 5 bases outside the gene matches. Germline V gene lookup returns CDR1 MNHEY and CDR2 SMNVEV (reference sequence). This CDR3 is 13 amino acids long. This specimen belongs to a study of shared clonotypes between healthy human individuals. This chain uses TRBV27 with TRBJ2-7, with 8 nucleotides matching TRBD1. The sample comprised naive CD4+ T cells sorted from blood. Documented subset: CD45RA+ positively selected. The receptor comes from a man aged 18 to 30 in good health. The CDR3 here is CASSYRGTLEQYF. DNA for the CDR3: TGTGCCAGCAGTTACAGGGGGACCCTCGAGCAGTACTTC.